These T cell receptor beta chains were read from a single sample in a study of long-term antiretroviral therapy in people with HIV. TCRdb's table, derived via immunoSEQ multiplex PCR, lists solely in-frame clones and lacks some. The sample holds under 30,000 clones, 65% to 85% seen once. The sequenced sample was unsorted PBMCs, obtained 3 years after starting antiretroviral therapy. These receptors originate from a man aged 18 to 29 with HIV. The CDR3 runs from the conserved cysteine through the conserved F or W. D genes are given only for firm matches.

V gene	D gene	J gene	CDR3 protein
TRBV9	TRBD2	TRBJ2-2	CASSVGGGAPGELFF
TRBV5-4	.	TRBJ1-2	CASSLPGLYGYTF
TRBV6-1	.	TRBJ1-2	CASSAEFYYGYTF
TRBV2	TRBD1	TRBJ1-6	CASKGDRGYSPLHF
TRBV30	TRBD1	TRBJ1-1	CAWSPEVGPDRWNTEAFF
TRBV6-1	.	TRBJ2-3	CASSAVTDTQYF
TRBV19	TRBD2	TRBJ2-1	CASRAGESNEQFF
TRBV7-3	.	TRBJ2-1	CASSSTRGGREQFF
TRBV19	.	TRBJ2-5	CASSYGTHRAQYF
TRBV19	.	TRBJ2-1	CASSIKPGGEQFF
TRBV19	TRBD2	TRBJ2-3	CASSRQAGGIDTQYF
TRBV5-6	.	TRBJ1-4	CASSHGTRRGIVEKLFF
TRBV27	.	TRBJ1-4	CASSFLGEEKLFF
TRBV7-9	.	TRBJ2-2	CASSRPPWLPAGGELFF
TRBV10-3	.	TRBJ2-7	CAISELPSSYEQYF
TRBV19	TRBD2	TRBJ2-3	CASSVNSGGVTDTQYF
TRBV19	.	TRBJ2-7	CASSDYTSYEQYF
TRBV2	.	TRBJ1-1	CASSERQVYTEAFF
TRBV2	.	TRBJ1-1	CATLTDRNTEAFF
TRBV6-1	.	TRBJ1-1	CASSGFWGNTEAFF
TRBV28	.	TRBJ1-4	CASKSNEKLFF
TRBV11-2	.	TRBJ2-1	CASSFLAVSRLYNEQFF
TRBV28	.	TRBJ1-5	CASNQGSNQPQHF
TRBV5-6	.	TRBJ2-2	CASSFSWGYGELFF
TRBV6-6	.	TRBJ2-2	CASSYGLNTGELFF
TRBV4-1	.	TRBJ2-7	CASSQVALGLPDYEQYF
TRBV19	.	TRBJ2-2	CASRRQDTTGELFF
TRBV5-1	.	TRBJ1-6	CASPASYNSPLHF
TRBV29-1	.	TRBJ2-2	CSVSASATGELFF
TRBV10-2	.	TRBJ2-5	CASSTGVETQYF
TRBV2	TRBD1	TRBJ1-5	CASRGQDQPQHF
TRBV11-2	.	TRBJ2-2	CASTSRVTGELFF
TRBV7-8	.	TRBJ1-6	CASSFSGAPLHF
TRBV28	.	TRBJ1-5	CASSSGAGGPQHF
TRBV27	TRBD1	TRBJ2-3	CASSPRQGADTQYF
TRBV4-1	.	TRBJ1-5	CASSQGGTQPQHF
TRBV9	.	TRBJ2-7	CASSVAGEQNTYEQYF
TRBV7-9	.	TRBJ1-6	CASSFGLTGDLTSPLHF
TRBV2	.	TRBJ1-5	CASSDTNQPQHF
TRBV5-1	.	TRBJ1-4	CASSLVSSSNEKLFF
TRBV5-5	.	TRBJ2-3	CASSSATDTQYF
TRBV2	.	TRBJ1-3	CASSVLESSGNTIYF
TRBV28	TRBD1	TRBJ2-7	CASSLGQGTTYEQYF
TRBV7-2	TRBD2	TRBJ2-5	CASSPGLAGAETQYF
TRBV27	TRBD1	TRBJ2-3	CASSSWDRGTDTQYF
TRBV5-1	.	TRBJ1-5	CASSFDGRVGQPQHF
TRBV28	.	TRBJ2-7	CASSLSPTSSYEQYF
TRBV19	.	TRBJ1-4	CASSIEQVGNEKLFF
TRBV28	.	TRBJ1-4	CASSLPGGQGEKLFF
TRBV5-1	.	TRBJ1-1	CASSVGNTEAFF
TRBV29-1	.	TRBJ1-1	CSVAREEGNTEAFF
TRBV2	TRBD1	TRBJ1-2	CASRWRTLTGVDYGYTF
TRBV7-3	TRBD2	TRBJ2-4	CASSLTGGASKNIQYF
TRBV7-3	.	TRBJ1-6	CASSPQRDSPLHF
TRBV28	.	TRBJ2-3	CASSSRGGAPDTQYF
TRBV7-9	.	TRBJ1-3	CASSLNPGAGNTIYF
TRBV9	TRBD1	TRBJ1-4	CASSVALVTGGYEKLFF
TRBV20-1	.	TRBJ2-5	CSARDLRTQYF
TRBV5-8	.	TRBJ1-5	CASSSRDTDSNQPQHF